The rows below give T cell receptor beta chains drawn from one sample of a study of fetal regulatory T cell absence and autoimmunity. Sequencing was performed with immunoSEQ multiplex PCR; in TCRdb, only in-frame clones are kept and a portion is missing. The sample consists of about 95,000 clones, 72% of them appearing once. Sequencing was performed on pancreas tissue. These receptors were obtained from a male donor with IPEX syndrome. Each CDR3 is given with its conserved first and last residue. The order of the fields is CDR3 DNA, CDR3 protein, V gene, clone size, D gene, J gene. A D gene is named only where the DNA matches it firmly. The size of a clone is reported for some rows only, either as once, few or many, or as a class for expanded clones.

CDR3 DNA: TGTGCCAGCAGGGACAGGGCCAAAAACATTCAGTACTTC; CDR3 protein: CASRDRAKNIQYF; V gene: TRBV6-1; clone size: few; D gene: TRBD1; J gene: TRBJ2-4
CDR3 DNA: TGCGCCAGCAGTGAATGGGCCGCCTGGCAGTTCTTC; CDR3 protein: CASSEWAAWQFF; V gene: TRBV10-2; clone size: .; D gene: .; J gene: TRBJ2-1
CDR3 DNA: TGCGCCAGCAGCCCCGAGCCACGGGGTGAAGCTTTCTTT; CDR3 protein: CASSPEPRGEAFF; V gene: TRBV4-1; clone size: .; D gene: .; J gene: TRBJ1-1
CDR3 DNA: TGTGCCAGCAGCTTAAGCGGCTACTTCTACGAGCAGTACTTC; CDR3 protein: CASSLSGYFYEQYF; V gene: TRBV7-6; clone size: .; D gene: .; J gene: TRBJ2-7
CDR3 DNA: TGTGCCAGCAGCTTCGGAGTATCCGGGAGCTCCTACAATGAGCAGTTCTTC; CDR3 protein: CASSFGVSGSSYNEQFF; V gene: TRBV5-6; clone size: .; D gene: .; J gene: TRBJ2-1
CDR3 DNA: TGTGCCAGCAGCCGTCCCGGGGATGAGCAGTTCTTC; CDR3 protein: CASSRPGDEQFF; V gene: TRBV5-4; clone size: few; D gene: .; J gene: TRBJ2-1
CDR3 DNA: TGTGCCAGCGCTAGCGGTTACGAGCAGTACTTC; CDR3 protein: CASASGYEQYF; V gene: TRBV2; clone size: few; D gene: TRBD2; J gene: TRBJ2-7
CDR3 DNA: TGTGCCAGCAGCGTAGATCCGCGGGGGGTTGACTACAATGAGCAGTTCTTC; CDR3 protein: CASSVDPRGVDYNEQFF; V gene: TRBV9; clone size: .; D gene: TRBD2; J gene: TRBJ2-1
CDR3 DNA: TGTGCCAGCAGTCGGGACAGCTCCTATGGCTACACCTTC; CDR3 protein: CASSRDSSYGYTF; V gene: TRBV6-5; clone size: .; D gene: TRBD1; J gene: TRBJ1-2
CDR3 DNA: TGTGCCAGCAGTTTAACCCCACTAGCGGGAACAGATACGCAGTATTTT; CDR3 protein: CASSLTPLAGTDTQYF; V gene: TRBV27; clone size: .; D gene: TRBD2; J gene: TRBJ2-3
CDR3 DNA: TGTGCCAGCAGCGGGGGTACTAGTCTTTCCTACGAGCAGTACTTC; CDR3 protein: CASSGGTSLSYEQYF; V gene: TRBV7-9; clone size: .; D gene: .; J gene: TRBJ2-7
CDR3 DNA: TGTGCCAGCAGCTTACCATCCTACGAGCAGTACTTC; CDR3 protein: CASSLPSYEQYF; V gene: TRBV5-8; clone size: .; D gene: .; J gene: TRBJ2-7
CDR3 DNA: TGTGCCAGCAGCCCAGAGGGGGTTTATCAGCCCCAGCATTTT; CDR3 protein: CASSPEGVYQPQHF; V gene: TRBV5-4; clone size: .; D gene: .; J gene: TRBJ1-5
CDR3 DNA: TGTGCCAGCATCTCGAGAGTAGCATTATATCGAAACAATGAGCAGTTCTTC; CDR3 protein: CASISRVALYRNNEQFF; V gene: TRBV2; clone size: .; D gene: .; J gene: TRBJ2-1
CDR3 DNA: TGTGCCAGCAGTTTAAGACAGGGAGGGCAGCCCCAGCATTTT; CDR3 protein: CASSLRQGGQPQHF; V gene: TRBV27; clone size: .; D gene: TRBD1; J gene: TRBJ1-5
CDR3 DNA: TGTGCCAGCAGAGCCCGGGGGGAAGAGACCCAGTACTTC; CDR3 protein: CASRARGEETQYF; V gene: TRBV2; clone size: few; D gene: TRBD2; J gene: TRBJ2-5
CDR3 DNA: TGCGCCAGCAGCTTGGGGGCTCGCACAGATACGCAGTATTTT; CDR3 protein: CASSLGARTDTQYF; V gene: TRBV5-1; clone size: .; D gene: .; J gene: TRBJ2-3
CDR3 DNA: TGTGCCAGCAGCTTCAACGCGGGGTCGAATGAGCAGTTCTTC; CDR3 protein: CASSFNAGSNEQFF; V gene: TRBV13; clone size: few; D gene: .; J gene: TRBJ2-1
CDR3 DNA: TGTGCCAGCAGTAGGACGGGCACAGATACGCAGTATTTT; CDR3 protein: CASSRTGTDTQYF; V gene: TRBV25-1; clone size: .; D gene: .; J gene: TRBJ2-3
CDR3 DNA: TGTGCCAGCAGCCCCTCGACAGGGAACTATGGCTACACCTTC; CDR3 protein: CASSPSTGNYGYTF; V gene: TRBV11-2; clone size: .; D gene: TRBD1; J gene: TRBJ1-2
CDR3 DNA: TGTGCCAGTAGTATACAGAACACCGGGGAGCTGTTTTTT; CDR3 protein: CASSIQNTGELFF; V gene: TRBV19; clone size: .; D gene: .; J gene: TRBJ2-2
CDR3 DNA: TGTGCCAGCAGTGAAGATTGGGAGGGCCCCCATTTTACTAACTATGGCTACACCTTC; CDR3 protein: CASSEDWEGPHFTNYGYTF; V gene: TRBV2; clone size: .; D gene: .; J gene: TRBJ1-2
CDR3 DNA: TGTGCCAGCAAACGGGGGGCCAGCTACGAGCAGTACTTC; CDR3 protein: CASKRGASYEQYF; V gene: TRBV27; clone size: .; D gene: .; J gene: TRBJ2-7
CDR3 DNA: TGTGCCAGCAGCGTGGGAGGACAGGGGCACACCGGGGAGCTGTTTTTT; CDR3 protein: CASSVGGQGHTGELFF; V gene: TRBV9; clone size: .; D gene: TRBD1; J gene: TRBJ2-2
CDR3 DNA: TGCGCCAGCAGCCACCCCGGGACAGGGGAAGAGACCCAGTACTTC; CDR3 protein: CASSHPGTGEETQYF; V gene: TRBV4-1; clone size: .; D gene: TRBD1; J gene: TRBJ2-5
CDR3 DNA: TGTGCCAGCAGCTTCGGAGACGGACTAGCGCACTCCTACGAGCAGTACTTC; CDR3 protein: CASSFGDGLAHSYEQYF; V gene: TRBV5-6; clone size: .; D gene: TRBD2; J gene: TRBJ2-7
CDR3 DNA: TGTGCCAGCAGCTTCGGGCATACTGAAGCTTTCTTT; CDR3 protein: CASSFGHTEAFF; V gene: TRBV7-9; clone size: .; D gene: .; J gene: TRBJ1-1
CDR3 DNA: TGTGCCAGCGGCGGGGCAAATGAGCAGTTCTTC; CDR3 protein: CASGGANEQFF; V gene: TRBV27; clone size: .; D gene: .; J gene: TRBJ2-1
CDR3 DNA: TGCGCCAGCAGCCAACCCTTGACAGGGTCCACAGATACGCAGTATTTT; CDR3 protein: CASSQPLTGSTDTQYF; V gene: TRBV4-1; clone size: .; D gene: TRBD1; J gene: TRBJ2-3
CDR3 DNA: TGTGCCAGCAGTTTCTCTCTGCGGGAGCAGTACTTC; CDR3 protein: CASSFSLREQYF; V gene: TRBV27; clone size: .; D gene: .; J gene: TRBJ2-7
CDR3 DNA: TGTGCCAGCAGCTTAGACAGCTCTGGGGCCAACGTCCTGACTTTC; CDR3 protein: CASSLDSSGANVLTF; V gene: TRBV7-9; clone size: .; D gene: .; J gene: TRBJ2-6
CDR3 DNA: TGTGCCAGCAGCTTGGGACCAAATGAGCAGTTCTTC; CDR3 protein: CASSLGPNEQFF; V gene: TRBV5-5; clone size: .; D gene: .; J gene: TRBJ2-1
CDR3 DNA: TGTGCCAGCAGTCTCCTTGGACAGGGATCCTACGAGCAGTACTTC; CDR3 protein: CASSLLGQGSYEQYF; V gene: TRBV2; clone size: few; D gene: TRBD1; J gene: TRBJ2-7
CDR3 DNA: TGTGCCAGTAGTACGAGTAGCGGGAGTTGGACCGGGGAGCTGTTTTTT; CDR3 protein: CASSTSSGSWTGELFF; V gene: TRBV19; clone size: once; D gene: TRBD2; J gene: TRBJ2-2
CDR3 DNA: TGTGCCAGCAGCTCCAGCGGGACTAGAGGGAAGCGCGAGCAGTACTTC; CDR3 protein: CASSSSGTRGKREQYF; V gene: TRBV7-9; clone size: few; D gene: TRBD2; J gene: TRBJ2-7
CDR3 DNA: TGTGCCAGCAGCTTAGCCGGGGGGATGGGCTACACCTTC; CDR3 protein: CASSLAGGMGYTF; V gene: TRBV7-2; clone size: .; D gene: .; J gene: TRBJ1-2
CDR3 DNA: TGTGCCAGCAGTTTAAACAAGAACACTGAAGCTTTCTTT; CDR3 protein: CASSLNKNTEAFF; V gene: TRBV27; clone size: .; D gene: .; J gene: TRBJ1-1
CDR3 DNA: TGTGCCAGCAGCTTGGCCCCCTACGAGCAGTACTTC; CDR3 protein: CASSLAPYEQYF; V gene: TRBV5-4; clone size: .; D gene: .; J gene: TRBJ2-7
CDR3 DNA: TGTGCCAGCAGCGTGACAGGGTTCGGCTACACCTTC; CDR3 protein: CASSVTGFGYTF; V gene: TRBV5-4; clone size: .; D gene: TRBD1; J gene: TRBJ1-2
CDR3 DNA: TGTGCCAGTAGTATGCCAGGGGGAAGCTATGGCTACACCTTC; CDR3 protein: CASSMPGGSYGYTF; V gene: TRBV19; clone size: few; D gene: TRBD1; J gene: TRBJ1-2
CDR3 DNA: TGCGCCAGCAGCCAAGGACAGCCCAACTATGGCTACACCTTC; CDR3 protein: CASSQGQPNYGYTF; V gene: TRBV4-1; clone size: .; D gene: .; J gene: TRBJ1-2
CDR3 DNA: TGTGCCAGCAGTTATGGGATTCAGGGTAGCTACGAGCAGTACTTC; CDR3 protein: CASSYGIQGSYEQYF; V gene: TRBV6-5; clone size: .; D gene: .; J gene: TRBJ2-7
CDR3 DNA: TGCGCCAGCAGCCAAGAATACAGGGGGTACGAGCAGTACTTC; CDR3 protein: CASSQEYRGYEQYF; V gene: TRBV4-3; clone size: .; D gene: TRBD1; J gene: TRBJ2-7
CDR3 DNA: TGTGCCAGCAGTTTATCCGCGGGGGGGCTTCTCGAGCAGTACTTC; CDR3 protein: CASSLSAGGLLEQYF; V gene: TRBV27; clone size: once; D gene: TRBD2; J gene: TRBJ2-7
CDR3 DNA: TGTGCCAGCAGTGCGGTCTTAGCCAAAAACATTCAGTACTTC; CDR3 protein: CASSAVLAKNIQYF; V gene: TRBV2; clone size: .; D gene: .; J gene: TRBJ2-4
CDR3 DNA: TGCGCCAGCAGTCAAACGGGACTACCTCCTTCCAATGAGCAGTTCTTC; CDR3 protein: CASSQTGLPPSNEQFF; V gene: TRBV4-3; clone size: .; D gene: TRBD2; J gene: TRBJ2-1
CDR3 DNA: TGTGCCAGCTCCGCCGGAAATTCACCCCTCCACTTT; CDR3 protein: CASSAGNSPLHF; V gene: TRBV7-9; clone size: .; D gene: .; J gene: TRBJ1-6
CDR3 DNA: TGCGCCAGCAGCCAAGCTGGAGAGAACACCGGGGAGCTGTTTTTT; CDR3 protein: CASSQAGENTGELFF; V gene: TRBV4-1; clone size: .; D gene: .; J gene: TRBJ2-2
CDR3 DNA: TGTGCCAGCAGCGTAGTAGGGGTCAACACCGGGGAGCTGTTTTTT; CDR3 protein: CASSVVGVNTGELFF; V gene: TRBV9; clone size: .; D gene: .; J gene: TRBJ2-2
CDR3 DNA: TGTGCCATCAGTGGGACAGGGGAGGCCTACGAGCAGTACTTC; CDR3 protein: CAISGTGEAYEQYF; V gene: TRBV10-3; clone size: .; D gene: TRBD1; J gene: TRBJ2-7
CDR3 DNA: TGTGCCAGCAGTGCCCCCGGGACCATGAACACTGAAGCTTTCTTT; CDR3 protein: CASSAPGTMNTEAFF; V gene: TRBV25-1; clone size: once; D gene: .; J gene: TRBJ1-1
CDR3 DNA: TGCGCCAGCAGCCAAGGGAGTGGGGGCTACACCTTC; CDR3 protein: CASSQGSGGYTF; V gene: TRBV4-1; clone size: .; D gene: .; J gene: TRBJ1-2
CDR3 DNA: TGTGCCGGCCGCTTCAAGCGGGGGGGAAACACCGGGGAGCTGTTTTTT; CDR3 protein: CAGRFKRGGNTGELFF; V gene: TRBV6-6; clone size: .; D gene: TRBD2; J gene: TRBJ2-2
CDR3 DNA: TGTGCCAGCAGTCCCTGGGACGTACCCCTCGATCAGCCCCAGCATTTT; CDR3 protein: CASSPWDVPLDQPQHF; V gene: TRBV6-6; clone size: .; D gene: .; J gene: TRBJ1-5
CDR3 DNA: TGTGCCAGCAGCCAGATCCGGAACACTGAAGCTTTCTTT; CDR3 protein: CASSQIRNTEAFF; V gene: TRBV6-5; clone size: .; D gene: .; J gene: TRBJ1-1